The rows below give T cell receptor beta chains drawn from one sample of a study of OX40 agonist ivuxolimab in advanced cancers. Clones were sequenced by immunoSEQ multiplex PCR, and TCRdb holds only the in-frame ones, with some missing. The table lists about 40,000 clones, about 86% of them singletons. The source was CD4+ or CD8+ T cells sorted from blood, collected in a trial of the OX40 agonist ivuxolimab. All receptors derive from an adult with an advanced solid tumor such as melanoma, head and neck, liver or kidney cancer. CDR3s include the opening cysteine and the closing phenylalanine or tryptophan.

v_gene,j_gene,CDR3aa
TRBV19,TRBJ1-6,CASSIDRGGSPLHF
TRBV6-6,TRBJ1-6,CASKRPAQEPSPLHF
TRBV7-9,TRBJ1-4,CASSLGQDGEKLFF
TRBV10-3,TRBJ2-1,CAIRETGSNEQFF
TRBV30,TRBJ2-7,CAWSGGDLYEQYF
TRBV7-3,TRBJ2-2,CASSLGRFNGELFF
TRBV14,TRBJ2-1,CASSLTRVGEQFF
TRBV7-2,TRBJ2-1,CASSLAGSGGYNEQFF
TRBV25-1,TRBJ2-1,CASGTSGQGNNEQFF
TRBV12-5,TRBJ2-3,CASGLVSGTPDTQYF
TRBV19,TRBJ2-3,CASSLQPSTADTQYF
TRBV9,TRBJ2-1,CASNQGQNNEQFF
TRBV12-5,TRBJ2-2,CASARGGTNTGELFF
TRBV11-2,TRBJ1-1,CASSLDGLGNTEAFF
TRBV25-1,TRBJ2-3,CASGPLGQGTDTQYF
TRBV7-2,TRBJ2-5,CASSTTGWNQETQYF
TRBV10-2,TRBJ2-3,CASSVLAGGTDTQYF
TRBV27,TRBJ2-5,CASSLLGEGGETQYF
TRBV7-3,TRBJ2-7,CASSPRGDYEQYF
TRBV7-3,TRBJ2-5,CASSLSWTGSQETQYF
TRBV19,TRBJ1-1,CASSLKQGVQTEAFF
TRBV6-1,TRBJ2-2,CACASGRFTGELFF
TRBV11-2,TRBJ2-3,CASSLDTDTQYF
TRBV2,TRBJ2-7,CASTPTGSYEQYF
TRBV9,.,CASSERDVQPYEQYF
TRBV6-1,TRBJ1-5,CASSVDSYNQPQHF
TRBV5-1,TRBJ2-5,CASSLEAEETQYF
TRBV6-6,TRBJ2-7,CASSYKPGQLLGQYF
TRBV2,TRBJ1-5,CASKEPQHF
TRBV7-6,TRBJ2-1,CASSLTAGGPGNEQFF
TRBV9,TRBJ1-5,CASGGGQDNQPQHF
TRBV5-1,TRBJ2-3,CASSPGLAGEADTQYF
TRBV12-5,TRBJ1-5,CASGLVIGGNQPQHF
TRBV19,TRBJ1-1,CASSMEAMNTEAFF
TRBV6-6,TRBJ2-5,CASSYSDTRGETQYF
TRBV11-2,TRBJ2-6,CASGTAGANVLTF
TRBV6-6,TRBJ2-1,CASSRGGSYNEQFF
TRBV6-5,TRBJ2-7,CASSSRQGKNEQYF
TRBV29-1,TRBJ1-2,CSVDARGVGYTF
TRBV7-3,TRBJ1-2,CASSQNSGQGASGYTF
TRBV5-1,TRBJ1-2,CASSSTQGAYGYTF
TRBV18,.,CASSPRDRPYEQYF
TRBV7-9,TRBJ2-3,CASSLVGTTDTQYF
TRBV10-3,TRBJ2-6,CAISPLGTGPAGANVLTF